The sequence of this TCR beta chain was determined in a study of OX40 agonist ivuxolimab in advanced cancers. Sequenced by immunoSEQ multiplex PCR; TCRdb stores in-frame clones only, minus some. The data show some 150,000 clones, about nine tenths seen once. Sequenced here: CD4+ or CD8+ T cells sorted from blood, sampled in a trial of the OX40 agonist ivuxolimab. The sequence was collected from an adult with an advanced solid tumor such as melanoma, head and neck, liver or kidney cancer.

The CDR3 DNA reads as TGTGCCACCAGCAGGCGCCACGGGGACACTGAAGCTTTCTTT. This codes for CATSRRHGDTEAFF. This rearrangement joins TRBV15 to TRBJ1-1; no reliable D call. V was shortened by 3 bases and J by 3 bases, with 11 bases between the two germline ends. The CDR3 covers 14 residues. The V gene's germline CDR1 is LNHNV and CDR2 YYDKDF (reference sequence).